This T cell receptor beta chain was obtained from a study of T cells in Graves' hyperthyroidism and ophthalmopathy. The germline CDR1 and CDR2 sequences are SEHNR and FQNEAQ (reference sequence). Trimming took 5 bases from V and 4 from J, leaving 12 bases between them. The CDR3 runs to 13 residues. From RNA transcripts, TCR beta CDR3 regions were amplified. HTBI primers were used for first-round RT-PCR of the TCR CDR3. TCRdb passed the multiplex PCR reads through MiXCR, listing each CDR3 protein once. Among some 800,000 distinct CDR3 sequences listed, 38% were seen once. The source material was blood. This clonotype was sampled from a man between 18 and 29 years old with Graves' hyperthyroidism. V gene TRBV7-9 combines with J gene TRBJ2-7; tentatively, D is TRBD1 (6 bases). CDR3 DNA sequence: TGTGCCAGCAGCCCGTGGGGGCCATACGAGCAGTACTTC. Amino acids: CASSPWGPYEQYF.